One TCR beta chain is described in this entry. The germline V gene encodes CDR1 LGHDT and CDR2 YNNKEL (reference sequence). The CDR3 consists of 9 residues. The germline V and J ends were trimmed by 10 bases and 7 bases, with 7 bases remaining between them. Cohort placement rested on clinical history that participants reported themselves. Two negative PCRs, clearance, or symptom resolution characterized the recovered Cohort 3 donors. As processed by the authors: Amplification with reference gene primers provided the estimates of nucleated cell counts. Here immunoSEQ multiplex PCR was the method, and the copy in TCRdb shows in-frame clones only, minus some. The DNA was the basis for D and trimming; V, J and clone size are from that table. The repertoire consists of about 140,000 clones, with about 90% occurring once and the leading ten covering 10% to 12%. The sample is drawn from a study of blood T cell repertoires in COVID-19.

The clonotype comes from a man aged 60 to 75 who had recovered from COVID-19. This chain connects TRBV3-1 (or the pseudogene TRBV3-2) to TRBJ1-1; D not certain. Material: PBMCs or T cells enriched from blood (not recorded which). The CDR3: CATPFEAFF. CDR3 nucleotide sequence: TGTGCCACCCCGTTTGAAGCTTTCTTT.